A single sample is the source of the 15 T cell receptor beta chains below, sequenced in a study of T-cell memory formation after mild COVID-19. TCRdb ran MiXCR on the 5' RACE reads and lists one entry per CDR3 protein. The sample comprises about 150,000 distinct CDR3 sequences, approximately 13% of which are singletons, and 3% to 4% rests with the top ten. The specimen sequenced was PBMCs or a T cell subset sorted from them (not recorded which). All receptors derive from a man aged 18-30 years who had mild COVID-19 (a few samples of this study predate the infection). Cell type and time point are not known.

The V call is TRBV15, the J call TRBJ1-2; TRBD1 is a possible D gene (6 bases). There are 14 residues in the CDR3. Trimming removed 1 base at V and 2 bases at J, with 8 bases between. Germline lookup yields CDR1 LNHNV and CDR2 YYDKDF (reference sequence). This CDR3 reads CATSRATGNYGYTF. Here the CDR3 DNA reads TGTGCCACCAGCAGAGCCACAGGGAACTATGGCTACACCTTC.

The chain employs TRBV20-1 and TRBJ1-6; 9 nucleotides match TRBD1. CDR1 is DFQATT, CDR2 SNEGSKA, per germline (reference sequence). The CDR3 sequence is 13 residues long. V gave up 3 bases and J gave up 9 bases; unmatched junction bases: 3. The CDR3 is CSARVTGGSPLHF. The CDR3 DNA reads as TGCAGTGCTAGGGTGACAGGGGGTTCACCCCTCCACTTT.

This clonotype has a single count. The chain has TRBV5-4 and TRBJ2-2, with 8 nucleotides matching TRBD1. The CDR3 runs 14 residues. CDR1 and CDR2 from the germline V gene are SGHNT and YYREEE (reference sequence). V trimming: 4 bases; J trimming: 6 bases; junction bases outside the gene matches: 5. The CDR3 nucleotides read TGTGCCAGCAGCCTACAGGGGGTTGCCGGGGAGCTGTTTTTT. It encodes CASSLQGVAGELFF.

In this sample, this clonotype turned up a few times. The chain joins TRBV12-3 or TRBV12-4 to TRBJ1-1; no clear D gene. CDR3 length: 14 amino acids. V was pared by 4 bases and J by 1 base, with 10 bases between. CDR3 nucleotide sequence: TGTGCCAGCAGTTCCTCGGGCCCGAACACTGAAGCTTTCTTT. This codes for CASSSSGPNTEAFF.

The sample holds many counts of this clonotype. The V and J genes are TRBV5-1 and TRBJ2-1, with 7 positions matching TRBD2. Germline CDR1 reads SGHRS; CDR2 reads YFSETQ. Germline trimming cut 9 bases from V and 7 bases from J; bases unmatched to any gene: 16. The CDR3 is made up of 15 amino acids. The CDR3 region has the DNA TGCGCCACCGCAATTGAACTGTATAGCGGGAATGAGCAGTTCTTC. It is translated as CATAIELYSGNEQFF.

The rearrangement links TRBV7-3 to TRBJ2-1; D may be TRBD2 (5 bases). The V gene lost 4 bases and the J gene lost 6 bases, with 13 bases spanning the gap. This CDR3 is 14 amino acids long. Looked up from germline, CDR1 is SGHTA and CDR2 is FQGTGA. CDR3 in amino acids: CASSSPRSGNEQFF. The CDR3, as DNA: TGTGCCAGCAGCTCCCCCCGAAGCGGCAATGAGCAGTTCTTC.

The chain combines TRBV6-2 or TRBV6-3 with TRBJ2-6; no clear D gene. V gave up 5 bases and J gave up 0 bases, with 11 bases separating them. The CDR3 is made up of 16 amino acids. Looked up from germline, CDR1 is MNHEY and CDR2 is SVGEGT. The CDR3, as DNA: TGTGCCAGCAGTAGCCTCCACAACTCTGGGGCCAACGTCCTGACTTTC. This sequence encodes CASSSLHNSGANVLTF.

The rearrangement links TRBV20-1 to TRBJ2-3; 7 nucleotides line up with TRBD2. V trimming: 2 bases; J trimming: 5 bases; junction bases outside the gene matches: 4. Germline V gives CDR1 DFQATT, CDR2 SNEGSKA (reference sequence). This CDR3 region has 13 residues. DNA for the CDR3: TGCAGTGCTAGATGGGGGGGGATAGATACGCAGTATTTT. This codes for CSARWGGIDTQYF.

This clonotype appeared a few times. The gene calls are TRBV7-9 and TRBJ2-2; D unresolved. V was shortened by 3 bases and J by 1 base, with 9 bases between the two germline ends. The CDR3 length is 15 residues. Germline-derived CDR1 and CDR2 are SEHNR and FQNEAQ (reference sequence). The CDR3: CASSLMGQNTGELFF. The CDR3 DNA is TGTGCCAGCAGCTTGATGGGTCAGAACACCGGGGAGCTGTTTTTT.

This clonotype was picked up a small number of times. The chain combines TRBV5-1 with TRBJ2-1, with 7 bases identical to TRBD2. Germline V gives CDR1 SGHRS, CDR2 YFSETQ. The ends lost 4 bases at V and 5 bases at J; junction bases unmatched: 3. The CDR3 runs 13 residues. The DNA for the CDR3 is TGCGCCAGCAGCCCGGGAGGAAACAATGAGCAGTTCTTC. Amino acids: CASSPGGNNEQFF.

This clonotype was detected a few times. The V call is TRBV7-2, the J call TRBJ2-3; D possibly corresponds to TRBD1 (6 bases). Deletions cut 6 bases from V and 5 bases from J, with 15 bases between. From germline, CDR1 is SGHTA and CDR2 FQGNSA. This CDR3 has 14 residues. The CDR3 DNA sequence: TGTGCCAGCAGGCCCCCAGGGGCGATAGATACGCAGTATTTT. Its protein is CASRPPGAIDTQYF.

CDR3 sequence: CASSDTGTSGGQSPLTYEQYF. DNA for the CDR3: TGTGCCAGCAGTGACACCGGGACTAGCGGGGGGCAATCCCCCCTCACCTACGAGCAGTACTTC. This sequence joins TRBV6-4 and TRBJ2-7; TRBD2 aligns across 15 bases. Germline V CDR1 and CDR2: MRHNA, SNTAGT. CDR3 length: 21 amino acids. The ends lost 2 bases at V and 2 bases at J; junction bases unmatched: 16.

Here the CDR3 DNA reads TGCAGTGCTAGAGGTTCGGGAGGGTTTAGCTCCTACAATGAGCAGTTCTTC. Translation: CSARGSGGFSSYNEQFF. J is TRBJ2-1 and V is TRBV20-1, with TRBD2 identical over 8 bases. Per the germline V gene, CDR1 is DFQATT and CDR2 is SNEGSKA (reference sequence). The CDR3 extends over 17 amino acids. With 1 base clipped from V and 0 bases from J, the junction kept 8 bases outside the gene matches.

The chain combines TRBV6-2 or TRBV6-3 with TRBJ2-1; tentatively, D is TRBD2 (5 bases). The CDR3 has 14 residues. V lost 8 bases and J 0 bases, leaving 11 bases between the germline ends. Germline values: CDR1 MNHEY, CDR2 SVGEGT. DNA for the CDR3: TGTGCCAGCTGTAGCGATAGCTCCTACAATGAGCAGTTCTTC. Translated: CASCSDSSYNEQFF.

V gene TRBV7-3 combines with J gene TRBJ1-1; TRBD1 aligns across 9 bases. This CDR3 comprises 16 residues. V shed 3 bases, J shed 5 bases, and the junction held 10 bases outside the gene matches. CDR1 and CDR2 (germline): SGHTA, FQGTGA. CDR3 protein: CASSFGGLGTGTEAFF. CDR3 sequence (DNA): TGTGCCAGCAGCTTTGGTGGTTTAGGGACAGGGACTGAAGCTTTCTTT.